Ten or more counts support the clone carrying this T cell receptor beta chain. The antigen remains undetermined. The data were taken from a study of human T cells and chemical hapten exposure. About the research overall: Affected patients, primarily female, had alopecia areata, totalis or universalis. Study results and limitations: The donors suffered from alopecia, so their immune response may not match that of healthy people.

The CDR3 runs 14 residues. Trimming shortened V by 5 bases and J by 6 bases, and 14 bases separated the two germline ends. Time point specified: patch test 3, about 24 weeks after DPC sensitization. The treatment here: therapeutic diphenylcyclopropenone sensitization with weekly scalp DPC. Alopecia patients, 18 to 70 years old and DPC-suitable, served as donors. In the authors' methods: TCRs per sample had a median of around 100,000 and ranged from roughly 20,000 to 700,000. TCRdb called the RACE reads again in MiXCR, with one record for every CDR3 protein. The V and J calls shown here were made by TCRdb, not taken from the authors' results. The data hold under 55,000 distinct CDR3 sequences, with 9.9% observed a single time.

Sequenced here: whole blood, sampled in connection with sensitization to the hapten diphenylcyclopropenone (DPC). The sequence came from a woman in her thirties or forties with alopecia areata. Some clones in this sample may be carry-over from other donors' samples. The chain recombines TRBV12-3 or TRBV12-4 with TRBJ1-5; TRBD1 is a possible D gene (6 bases). CDR3: CASSPSGGRQPQHF. As DNA, the CDR3 is TGTGCCAGCAGTCCCAGCGGGGGGCGTCAGCCCCAGCATTTT.